Following are 24 T cell receptor beta chains from one sample sequenced in a study of T cells in Graves' hyperthyroidism and ophthalmopathy. Regions amplified from RNA transcripts were the TCR beta CDR3 regions. TCR CDR3 underwent first-round RT-PCR with the HTBI primer set. TCRdb recomputed calls from the multiplex PCR reads with MiXCR, one row per CDR3 protein. This sample has hundreds of thousands of distinct CDR3 sequences, with about a sixth found just once. The sample consisted of blood. Receptor source: a man aged 35-49 years with Graves' hyperthyroidism.

This clonotype showed up just a few times. The J gene is TRBJ1-1, the V gene TRBV29-1; D is ambiguous. In germline, CDR1 is SQVTM, CDR2 ANQGSEA. CDR3 length equals 13 residues. The ends were cut back, 4 bases at V and 0 bases at J, with 9 bases in the middle. This CDR3 is CSVGRKMNTEAFF. The CDR3 coding sequence is TGCAGCGTTGGTAGGAAAATGAACACTGAAGCTTTCTTT.

The chain links TRBV5-1 to TRBJ1-1; D gene unclear. V was pared by 5 bases and J by 3 bases, with 14 bases between. The germline V gene encodes CDR1 SGHRS and CDR2 YFSETQ. This CDR3 is built from 14 residues. This CDR3 is CASRESGTHTEAFF. CDR3 DNA: TGCGCCAGCAGGGAGAGTGGTACACACACTGAAGCTTTCTTT.

This clonotype was seen repeatedly, ten times or more. This chain links TRBV28 with TRBJ1-5; TRBD1 aligns across 11 bases. Losses at the gene ends were 4 bases for V and 5 bases for J; bases not matched to a gene: 1. CDR1 is MDHEN and CDR2 is SYDVKM in the germline V gene. The CDR3 covers 14 residues. The CDR3 spells CASSSDRGHQPQHF. The DNA of the CDR3 is TGTGCCAGCAGTTCGGACAGGGGGCATCAGCCCCAGCATTTT.

This clonotype was picked up many times. This sequence joins TRBV6-1 and TRBJ1-5, with TRBD1 matching over 10 bases. Trimming removed 8 bases from V and 3 bases from J; junction bases left unmatched: 4. Germline loops: CDR1 MNHNS, CDR2 SASEGT. The CDR3 totals 14 residues. CDR3 DNA sequence: TGTGCCAGCTCTGACAGGGGGCCCAATCAGCCCCAGCATTTT. It codes for CASSDRGPNQPQHF.

In this sample, this clonotype turned up a few times. The chain has TRBV29-1 and TRBJ1-2; D is perhaps TRBD1 (5 bases). V was pared by 1 base and J by 7 bases, with 7 bases between. The CDR3 has 11 residues. Germline CDR1 is SQVTM and CDR2 is ANQGSEA. CDR3 nucleotide sequence: TGCAGCGTTGAAGTTGGGGGTGGCTACACCTTC. This gives the protein CSVEVGGGYTF.

The table lists this clonotype with many counts. The chain combines TRBV12-3 or TRBV12-4 with TRBJ2-2; D is possibly TRBD2 (7 bases). Trimming cost V 2 bases and J 7 bases, with 14 bases left between them. The CDR3 loop spans 15 amino acids. The CDR3 here is CASSLIRGASGELFF. The CDR3 coding sequence is TGTGCCAGCAGTTTAATACGGGGGGCTAGCGGGGAGCTGTTTTTT.

This clonotype has a count of ten or more. The chain couples TRBV6-2 or TRBV6-3 to TRBJ2-1; no reliable D call. Deletions cut 5 bases from V and 4 bases from J, with 9 bases between. From germline, CDR1 is MNHEY and CDR2 SVGEGT. This CDR3 contains 13 residues. The CDR3 sequence: CASSPPGYNEQFF. In DNA form, the CDR3 reads TGTGCCAGCAGTCCCCCAGGATACAATGAGCAGTTCTTC.

The CDR3 DNA follows: TGTGCCAGCAGCTTAGGTGGAGGCCTCAATCAGCCCCAGCATTTT. As protein: CASSLGGGLNQPQHF. This sequence joins TRBV7-9 and TRBJ1-5; no reliable D call. This CDR3 spans 15 amino acids. With 1 base removed from V and 3 bases from J, the gap between germline ends came to 10 bases. Germline V lookup: CDR1 SEHNR, CDR2 FQNEAQ (reference sequence).

This clonotype has a handful of counts. DNA for the CDR3: TGCGCCAGCAGCCCCCGGGGCAACATCCAAGAGACCCAGTACTTC. Translated: CASSPRGNIQETQYF. V is TRBV5-1 and J is TRBJ2-5, with D perhaps given as TRBD1 or TRBD2 (5 bases each). Trimming left V 4 bases short and J 1 base short, with 14 bases between. Germline CDR1 SGHRS, CDR2 YFSETQ. The CDR3 length is 15 residues.

The chain couples TRBV30 to TRBJ1-1; the D is unclear. V was shortened by 5 bases and J by 10 bases, with 20 bases between the two germline ends. The germline V gene has CDR1 GTSNPN and CDR2 SVGIG (reference sequence). The CDR3 sequence is 13 residues long. The CDR3 spells CAWGGSTGFLAFF. CDR3 nucleotides: TGTGCCTGGGGAGGGTCCACGGGATTTTTAGCTTTCTTT.

The chain carries TRBV12-3 or TRBV12-4 and TRBJ1-4; a weak D match, TRBD1 (5 bases). CDR3 length equals 15 residues. Trimming took 2 bases from V and 8 from J, leaving 15 bases between them. CDR3 sequence reads: CASSLNTGLREKLFF. CDR3 in DNA: TGTGCCAGCAGTTTAAATACAGGCTTAAGGGAAAAACTGTTTTTT.

This clonotype appeared many times. V usage is TRBV20-1 and J usage is TRBJ1-1; D is uncertain. V was clipped by 0 bases and J by 4 bases, with 18 bases between them. This CDR3 is 16 amino acids long. Germline CDR1 and CDR2: DFQATT and SNEGSKA (reference sequence). CDR3: CSARDQSGFEGTEAFF. The CDR3 DNA follows: TGCAGTGCTAGAGATCAGTCGGGTTTCGAGGGCACTGAAGCTTTCTTT.

The chain links TRBV3-1 to TRBJ1-1, with 8 positions matching TRBD1. Losses at the gene ends were 4 bases for V and 6 bases for J; bases not matched to a gene: 7. The CDR3 has 14 amino acids. Germline V gives CDR1 LGHDT, CDR2 YNNKEL (reference sequence). The CDR3 DNA follows: TGTGCCAGCAGCCCCGCGGTACAGGGGGCTGAAGCTTTCTTT. Translated, it gives CASSPAVQGAEAFF.

This clonotype was counted at least ten times. The chain combines TRBV5-1 with TRBJ2-7; TRBD2 aligns across 9 bases. Germline trimming cut 4 bases from V and 0 bases from J; bases unmatched to any gene: 5. The germline CDR1 and CDR2 sequences are SGHRS and YFSETQ. The CDR3 consists of 15 residues. CDR3 sequence (DNA): TGCGCCAGCAGCAATAGCGGGGGCGTCTCCTACGAGCAGTACTTC. Amino acids: CASSNSGGVSYEQYF.

The J gene is TRBJ2-2, the V gene TRBV19; a possible D gene is TRBD1 (6 bases). The DNA end is more similar to TRBJ1-1, so the J call may be wrong. CDR3 length equals 16 residues. Germline-derived CDR1 and CDR2 are LNHDA and SQIVND (reference sequence). In DNA form, the CDR3 reads TGTGCCAGTAGTTCCCCAGGGGTATCCGACTTTAATGGAGCTTTCTTT. Amino acid sequence: CASSSPGVSDFNGAFF.

This chain links TRBV7-3 with TRBJ2-3; 9 bases align to TRBD2. Trimming at V came to 0 bases and at J to 5 bases, leaving 6 bases not matched to a gene. In germline, CDR1 is SGHTA, CDR2 FQGTGA. The CDR3 totals 16 residues. For the CDR3, the DNA is TGTGCCAGCAGCTTAACGGGGGCGGGGGGGCAAGATACGCAGTATTTT. Translated: CASSLTGAGGQDTQYF.

The chain has TRBV5-5 and TRBJ1-1; possibly TRBD1 for D (5 bases). Germline V gives CDR1 SGHKS, CDR2 YYEKEE (reference sequence). Trimming took off 4 bases at V and 3 bases at J, with 13 bases between the two ends. The CDR3 is made up of 14 amino acids. The CDR3: CASSRDSSDTEAFF. CDR3 coding DNA: TGTGCCAGCAGCAGAGACAGTTCGGACACTGAAGCTTTCTTT.

A remark on this clonotype: This may stem from a read error, because a much larger clone lies one nucleotide away. The V gene is TRBV7-3, the J gene TRBJ1-5; D ambiguous. Germline V gene data show CDR1 as SGHTA and CDR2 as FQGTGA. The CDR3 length is 16 residues. V was pared by 6 bases and J by 5 bases, with 20 bases between. This chain's CDR3 is CASSFLDKVRDQPQHF. The CDR3 DNA sequence: TGTGCCAGCAGTTTTCTCGACAAGGTGAGGGATCAGCCCCAGCATTTT.

This clonotype was seen ten or more times. V usage is TRBV7-8 and J usage is TRBJ2-7, with 9 bases identical to TRBD1. The germline CDR1 and CDR2 sequences are SGHVS and FQNEAQ. The CDR3 has 15 amino acids. J gave up 4 bases and V 0 bases, and 4 bases lay outside the gene matches. CDR3 protein: CASSLASGTGYEQYF. CDR3 sequence (DNA): TGTGCCAGCAGCTTAGCATCCGGGACAGGGTACGAGCAGTACTTC. Full variable domain (remainder filled in from reference TRBV7-8 and TRBJ2-7): GAGVSQSPRYKVAKRGQDVALRCDPISGHVSLFWYQQALGQGPEFLTYFQNEAQLDKSGLPSDRFFAERPEGSVSTLKIQRTQQEDSAVYLCASSLASGTGYEQYFGPGTRLTVT.

This clonotype was recorded at least ten times. This sequence joins TRBV3-1 and TRBJ1-2, with D perhaps TRBD1 (5 bases). Deletions cut 0 bases from V and 5 bases from J, with 13 bases between. The CDR3 covers 15 residues. Germline assignment: CDR1 LGHDT and CDR2 YNNKEL (reference sequence). Written as DNA, the CDR3 is TGTGCCAGCAGCCAAGACCCGCTGGGGGAATATGGCTACACCTTC. Translating it yields CASSQDPLGEYGYTF.

The gene calls are TRBV7-2 and TRBJ2-1; 9 bases fit TRBD2. Germline values: CDR1 SGHTA, CDR2 FQGNSA. V lost 3 bases and J lost 4; bases outside the gene matches: 4. The CDR3 covers 15 residues. This CDR3 reads CASSFGLARYNEQFF. CDR3 bases: TGTGCCAGCAGCTTTGGACTAGCGAGGTACAATGAGCAGTTCTTC.

This clonotype turned up a few times. The chain carries TRBV19 and TRBJ2-2, with D possibly TRBD1 on 6 matching bases. Germline V gene sequence: CDR1 LNHDA, CDR2 SQIVND (reference sequence). This CDR3 is 13 amino acids long. V dropped 8 bases and J dropped 2 bases, with 9 bases sitting between them. The CDR3: CASWTENTGELFF. Here the CDR3 DNA reads TGTGCCAGTTGGACAGAAAACACCGGGGAGCTGTTTTTT.

The chain recombines TRBV24-1 with TRBJ2-5; D not certain. Looked up from germline, CDR1 is KGHDR and CDR2 is SFDVKD. The CDR3 contains 9 residues. V dropped 11 bases and J dropped 6 bases, with 6 bases sitting between them. The CDR3 sequence is CANTKTQYF. CDR3 sequence (DNA): TGTGCCAATACAAAGACCCAGTACTTC.

This clonotype was detected ten times or more. The chain joins TRBV3-1 to TRBJ2-3; D may be TRBD1 (6 bases). V was clipped by 3 bases and J by 1 base, with 20 bases between them. Per the germline V gene, CDR1 is LGHDT and CDR2 is YNNKEL (reference sequence). The length of the CDR3 is 18 residues. The DNA for the CDR3 is TGTGCCAGCAGCCACCGACAGGTCATTACTTCCGGCACAGATACGCAGTATTTT. It specifies CASSHRQVITSGTDTQYF.